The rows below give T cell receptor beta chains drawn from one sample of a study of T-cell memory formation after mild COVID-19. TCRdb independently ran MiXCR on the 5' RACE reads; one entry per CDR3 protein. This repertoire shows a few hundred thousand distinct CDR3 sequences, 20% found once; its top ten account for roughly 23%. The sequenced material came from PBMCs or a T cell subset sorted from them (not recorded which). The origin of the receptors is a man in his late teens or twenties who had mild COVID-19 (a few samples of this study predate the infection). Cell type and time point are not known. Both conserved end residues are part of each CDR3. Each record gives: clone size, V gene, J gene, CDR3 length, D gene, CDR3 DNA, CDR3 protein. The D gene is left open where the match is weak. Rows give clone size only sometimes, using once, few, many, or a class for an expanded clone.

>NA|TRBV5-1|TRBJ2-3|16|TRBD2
TGCGCCAGCAGCTTGCAGACTAGCGGGGGCTCAGATACGCAGTATTTT
CASSLQTSGGSDTQYF
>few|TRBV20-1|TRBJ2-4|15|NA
TGCAGTGCTAGAGATGTAGGGGCTATCGGGAACATTCAGTACTTC
CSARDVGAIGNIQYF
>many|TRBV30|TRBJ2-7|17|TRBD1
TGTGCCTGGAGTGCCGGACAGGGGGCGATAGGATCCTACGAGCAGTACTTC
CAWSAGQGAIGSYEQYF
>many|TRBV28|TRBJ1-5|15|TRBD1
TGTGCCAGCAGCTTAGGAGGGGGCGCAGGGCAGCCCCAGCATTTT
CASSLGGGAGQPQHF
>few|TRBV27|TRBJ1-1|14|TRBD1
TGTGCCTCAATGGGACAGTTCTCGAACACTGAAGCTTTCTTT
CASMGQFSNTEAFF
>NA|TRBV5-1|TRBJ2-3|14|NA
TGCGCCAGCAGCTTGGCCGCAGTAATAGATACGCAGTATTTT
CASSLAAVIDTQYF
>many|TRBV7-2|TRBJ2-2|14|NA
TGTGCCAGCGCAAGGTTTAGCGTGGTAGGGGAGCTGTTTTTT
CASARFSVVGELFF
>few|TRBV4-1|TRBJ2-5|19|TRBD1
TGCGCCAGCAGCCAAGATCCCCGACAGGGCTCCCCCTTCAAAGAGACCCAGTACTTC
CASSQDPRQGSPFKETQYF
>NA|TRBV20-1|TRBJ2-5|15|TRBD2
TGCAGTGCTAGAAGGACTAGCGGGGGTTTAGAGACCCAGTACTTC
CSARRTSGGLETQYF
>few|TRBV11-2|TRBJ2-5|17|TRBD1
TGTGCCAGCAGCTTAGCCCCATTCGACAGGGTAAAAGAGACCCAGTACTTC
CASSLAPFDRVKETQYF
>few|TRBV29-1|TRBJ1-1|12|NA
TGCAGCGTTGGGGGGGTCGGAACTGAAGCTTTCTTT
CSVGGVGTEAFF
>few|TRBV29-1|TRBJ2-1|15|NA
TGCAGCGTTGAAGTGGGTGCAGGCTCCTACAATGAGCAGTTCTTC
CSVEVGAGSYNEQFF
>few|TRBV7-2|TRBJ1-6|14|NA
TGTGCCAGCAGCTTAAACGGAAGCGAAGCACCCCTCCACTTT
CASSLNGSEAPLHF
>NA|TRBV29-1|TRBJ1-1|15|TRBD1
TGCAGCGTTATCTTACTCGGGCAGGGGGAGCCTGAAGCTTTCTTT
CSVILLGQGEPEAFF
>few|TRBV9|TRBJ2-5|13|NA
TGTGCCAGCAGCGCCGCCCCCGGGGAGACCCAGTACTTC
CASSAAPGETQYF
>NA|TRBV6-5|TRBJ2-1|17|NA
TGTGCCAGCAGTTACTCGACTCGGGGTCACTCCTACAATGAGCAGTTCTTC
CASSYSTRGHSYNEQFF
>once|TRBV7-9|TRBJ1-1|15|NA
TGTGCCAGCAGCTTACTCGGCAGTATGAACACTGAAGCTTTCTTT
CASSLLGSMNTEAFF
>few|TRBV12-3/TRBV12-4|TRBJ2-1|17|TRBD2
TGTGCCAGCAGCGACCCTCTAGTAAGCGGGGGGGCCTATGAGCAGTTCTTC
CASSDPLVSGGAYEQFF
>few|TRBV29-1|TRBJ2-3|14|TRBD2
TGCAGCCTGGGACTAGCGGGCCGCACAGATACGCAGTATTTT
CSLGLAGRTDTQYF
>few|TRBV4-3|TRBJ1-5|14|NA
TGCGCCAGCAGCCAAGATGTCGCCGGGCCGCCCCAGCATTTT
CASSQDVAGPPQHF
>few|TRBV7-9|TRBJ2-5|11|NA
TGTGCCAGCACCCCGAGGGGTATCCAGTACTTC
CASTPRGIQYF
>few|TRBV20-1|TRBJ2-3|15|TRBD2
TGCAGTGCTACCGCAGCGGGGGCCGGGGCAGATACGCAGTATTTT
CSATAAGAGADTQYF